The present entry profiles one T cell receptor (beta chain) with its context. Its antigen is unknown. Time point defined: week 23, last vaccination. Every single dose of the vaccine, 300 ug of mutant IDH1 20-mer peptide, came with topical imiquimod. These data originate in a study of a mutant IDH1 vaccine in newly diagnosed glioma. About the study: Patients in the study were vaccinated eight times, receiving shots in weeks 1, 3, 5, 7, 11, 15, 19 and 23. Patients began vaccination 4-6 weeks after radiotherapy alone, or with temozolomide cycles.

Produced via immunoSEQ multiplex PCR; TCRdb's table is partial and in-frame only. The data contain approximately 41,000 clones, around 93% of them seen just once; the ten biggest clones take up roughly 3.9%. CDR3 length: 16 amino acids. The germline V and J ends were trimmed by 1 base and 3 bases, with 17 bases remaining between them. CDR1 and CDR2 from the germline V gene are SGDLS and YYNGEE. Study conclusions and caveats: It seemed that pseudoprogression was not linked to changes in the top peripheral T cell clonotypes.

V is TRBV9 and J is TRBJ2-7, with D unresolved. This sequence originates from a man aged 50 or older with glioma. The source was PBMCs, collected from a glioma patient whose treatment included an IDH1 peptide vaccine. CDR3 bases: TGTGCCAGCAGCGTAAAAAGGGAAAGGGTTAACTACGAGCAGTACTTC. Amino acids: CASSVKRERVNYEQYF.